The clone carrying this TCR beta chain has only a few counts. Method: immunoSEQ multiplex PCR; TCRdb's copy keeps in-frame clones and lacks some. This table holds about 140,000 clones, about 83% found once. The data are from a study of blood T cell repertoires in COVID-19. Study-level information: The samples span acute and convalescent COVID-19 from the United States, Italy and Spain.

CDR3 size: 14 residues. Germline values: CDR1 LGHNA, CDR2 YSLEER. Trimming shortened V by 1 base and J by 3 bases, and 7 bases separated the two germline ends. The rearrangement uses TRBV4-3 and TRBJ2-1, with a weak D call TRBD2 (6 bases). Sequenced: peripheral blood. This sequence was found in a woman in her 40s with acute or convalescent COVID-19. The CDR3 loop reads CASSQGTNYNEQFF. The CDR3 DNA reads as TGCGCCAGCAGCCAAGGGACTAACTACAATGAGCAGTTCTTC.